This T cell receptor (beta chain) was observed in a study of blood T cells in healthy people across ages. Study in general: The template switching approach captured approximately one barcoded beta molecule for every two T cells. Study-wide results and caveats: Diversity estimates drawn from one million T cells were deemed underestimates.

Together with a sample-barcoded 5' primer, a J-beta primer mix was included in a second PCR lasting roughly 6 to 12 cycles. In TCRdb, the 5' RACE reads were re-called with MiXCR into one record per CDR3 protein. The sample has over a million distinct CDR3 sequences, 40% to 45% seen once; the top ten hold 15% to 20%. Germline lookup yields CDR1 KGHSH and CDR2 LQKENI. The V gene lost 1 base and the J gene lost 3 bases, with 16 bases spanning the gap. The CDR3 totals 17 residues. In regard to this clonotype: Its specificity is not known.

V and J are TRBV18 and TRBJ1-5; D not resolved. The sequence was collected from a woman aged 55-75 years in good health. Source material: blood. CDR3 coding DNA: TGTGCCAGCTCACCACGGGAAACGGGGTCGGACAATCAGCCCCAGCATTTT. Translating it yields CASSPRETGSDNQPQHF.